One and the same sample provided the 15 T cell receptor beta chains below, sequenced in a study of blood T cell repertoires in COVID-19. Assay: immunoSEQ multiplex PCR; the TCRdb copy retains only in-frame clones and omits some. The sample lists 150,000 to 200,000 clones, nearly 80% occurring once. The sample consisted of peripheral blood. These receptors were collected from a woman in her 70s with acute or convalescent COVID-19.

The rearrangement joins TRBV2 to TRBJ2-7; TRBD2 matches 10 bases. Germline values: CDR1 SNHLY, CDR2 FYNNEI. The CDR3 length is 15 residues. V was pared by 7 bases and J by 5 bases, with 11 bases of the junction left unmatched. CDR3 loop: CASKGTSGIVDEQYF. The CDR3 DNA reads as TGTGCCAGCAAGGGTACTAGCGGGATCGTCGACGAGCAGTACTTC.

The chain links TRBV5-8 to TRBJ1-5; the D is unclear. Trimming removed 0 bases from V and 2 bases from J, with 9 bases in between. Per the germline V gene, CDR1 is SGHTS and CDR2 is YDEGEE. The CDR3 length is 15 residues. CDR3 in amino acids: CASSLGSVGNQPQHF. The CDR3 bases are TGTGCCAGCAGCTTGGGCTCGGTAGGCAATCAGCCCCAGCATTTT.

The V gene is TRBV2, the J gene TRBJ1-1; D is perhaps TRBD1 (5 bases). Germline V lookup: CDR1 SNHLY, CDR2 FYNNEI. V was cut by 4 bases and J by 1 base, with 10 bases left in between. This CDR3 comprises 14 residues. This CDR3 reads CASSAGLPNTEAFF. The CDR3 DNA sequence: TGTGCCAGCAGTGCGGGACTCCCGAACACTGAAGCTTTCTTT.

CDR3 bases: TGCGCCAGCACCGGGACAGCGCCTTCAGCTTTCTTT. Translating gives CASTGTAPSAFF. The V and J genes are TRBV5-1 and TRBJ1-1; 7 bases line up with TRBD1. The ends lost 6 bases at V and 10 bases at J; junction bases unmatched: 9. Germline V lookup: CDR1 SGHRS, CDR2 YFSETQ. The CDR3 consists of 12 residues.

In its sample, this clone was seen a few times. The genes are TRBV12-3 or TRBV12-4 and TRBJ2-7; TRBD1 is a possible D gene (7 bases). The CDR3 has 12 residues. Trimming shortened V by 5 bases and J by 7 bases, and 12 bases separated the two germline ends. CDR3 in DNA: TGTGCCAGCAGTCCACAGGGGAGGGAGCAGTACTTC. Protein: CASSPQGREQYF.

This clone was picked up a small number of times. This sequence joins TRBV7-8 and TRBJ2-2, with TRBD2 identical over 8 bases. CDR1 and CDR2 from the germline V gene are SGHVS and FQNEAQ. V shed 6 bases, J shed 4 bases, and the junction held 7 bases outside the gene matches. The CDR3 extends over 15 amino acids. CDR3 amino acids: CASRASGSSTGELFF. CDR3 nucleotides: TGTGCCAGCAGAGCTAGCGGGTCTTCCACCGGGGAGCTGTTTTTT.

V gene TRBV6-5 combines with J gene TRBJ2-3, with a possible D match to TRBD1 (5 bases). V lost 2 bases and J lost 3, with 15 bases in between. CDR1 is MNHEY, CDR2 SVGAGI, per germline. The CDR3 has 16 amino acids. CDR3 loop: CASSYRGSSGTDTQYF. In DNA form, the CDR3 reads TGTGCCAGCAGTTACAGGGGATCTTCCGGGACAGATACGCAGTATTTT.

This chain connects TRBV25-1 to TRBJ1-5; TRBD1 matches 10 bases. The CDR3 runs 16 residues. V dropped 6 bases and J dropped 0; count of bases not matched to a gene: 5. The V gene's germline CDR1 is MGHDK and CDR2 SYGVNS. The CDR3 spells CASRRGTGDSNQPQHF. DNA for the CDR3: TGTGCCAGCAGGAGGGGGACAGGGGATAGCAATCAGCCCCAGCATTTT.

The chain uses TRBV12-3 or TRBV12-4 and TRBJ1-3; 8 nucleotides agree with TRBD1. Losses at the gene ends were 1 base for V and 13 bases for J; bases not matched to a gene: 6. This CDR3 contains 13 residues. In nucleotides, the CDR3 is TGTGCCAGCAGTTTAGTAGGACAGGGTATGATATATTTT. Translation gives CASSLVGQGMIYF.

The chain links TRBV5-6 to TRBJ2-2, with TRBD1 matching 9 bases. CDR3 length: 15 residues. The trim removed 4 bases at V and 2 bases at J, leaving 3 bases unmatched. The V gene's germline CDR1 is SGHDT and CDR2 YYEEEE. In DNA, the CDR3 is TGTGCCAGCAGCCGACAGGGGGTTAACACCGGGGAGCTGTTTTTT. Amino acids: CASSRQGVNTGELFF.

The genes are TRBV6-5 and TRBJ2-7; 8 nucleotides agree with TRBD2. The CDR3 length is 14 residues. Germline CDR1 MNHEY, CDR2 SVGAGI. Unmatched junction bases numbered 10, after V lost 6 bases and J lost 6 bases. CDR3 DNA: TGTGCCAGCAGGCTAGCGGGTATGGTTGGCGAGCAGTACTTC. Its protein is CASRLAGMVGEQYF.

The gene calls are TRBV7-2 and TRBJ2-3; 12 positions agree with TRBD2. Per the germline V gene, CDR1 is SGHTA and CDR2 is FQGNSA. This CDR3 spans 16 amino acids. Losses at the gene ends were 4 bases for V and 4 bases for J; bases not matched to a gene: 6. CDR3 amino acids: CASSSRLAGVSDTQYF. The DNA for the CDR3 is TGTGCCAGCAGCTCACGACTAGCGGGAGTTTCAGATACGCAGTATTTT.

The chain recombines TRBV5-4 with TRBJ2-7; 10 bases map to TRBD2. Germline V lookup: CDR1 SGHNT, CDR2 YYREEE (reference sequence). Trimming took 4 bases from V and 2 from J; bases not matched to a gene: 9. The CDR3 is made up of 16 amino acids. CDR3 amino acids: CASSPQIAGGAYEQYF. CDR3 in DNA: TGTGCCAGCAGCCCACAAATAGCGGGAGGCGCCTACGAGCAGTACTTC. Using reference TRBV5-4 and TRBJ2-7 for the parts outside the CDR3, the full variable domain is ETGVTQSPTHLIKTRGQQVTLRCSSQSGHNTVSWYQQALGQGPQFIFQYYREEENGRGNFPPRFSGLQFPNYSSELNVNALELDDSALYLCASSPQIAGGAYEQYFGPGTRLTVT.

This chain joins TRBV5-4 and TRBJ2-2, with D possibly matching TRBD1 (6 bases). V was shortened by 4 bases and J by 5 bases, with 15 bases between the two germline ends. The CDR3 runs to 15 residues. Germline CDR1 and CDR2: SGHNT and YYREEE (reference sequence). The CDR3 loop is CASSLAGAYTGELFF. CDR3 bases: TGTGCCAGCAGCCTTGCAGGGGCGTATACCGGGGAGCTGTTTTTT.

The rearrangement uses TRBV4-1 and TRBJ1-5, with unresolved D. CDR1 is MGHRA and CDR2 is YSYEKL in the germline V gene. V was cut by 1 base and J by 4 bases, with 8 bases left in between. This CDR3 has 14 amino acids. Here the CDR3 DNA reads TGCGCCAGCAGCCAAGCCGGAGTTAATCAGCCCCAGCATTTT. Its translation: CASSQAGVNQPQHF.